Listed below are T cell receptor beta chains from one sample, sequenced in a study of blood T cell repertoires in COVID-19. TCRdb's table, derived via immunoSEQ multiplex PCR, lists solely in-frame clones and lacks some. The sample includes 150,000 to 200,000 clones, 84% of them seen just once. Specimen: peripheral blood. The origin of the receptors is a woman aged 70-85 years with COVID-19, enrolled during active disease. The CDR3 runs from the conserved cysteine through the conserved F or W. The order of the fields is clone size, J gene, D gene, V gene, CDR3 protein, CDR3 DNA. The D gene is left open where the match is weak. A clone size is listed for some rows: how often the clone was seen (once, few, many), or a class if it is expanded.

-	TRBJ2-1	TRBD2	TRBV27	CASTNLAGGYNEQFF	TGTGCCAGCACCAATCTAGCGGGGGGGTACAATGAGCAGTTCTTC
-	TRBJ2-2	TRBD1	TRBV2	CASRDRRNTGELFF	TGTGCCAGCAGGGACAGGAGGAACACCGGGGAGCTGTTTTTT
-	TRBJ1-1	-	TRBV2	CASSEYGSGRVSEAFF	TGTGCCAGCAGTGAATATGGGTCAGGCCGAGTCTCTGAAGCTTTCTTT
-	TRBJ1-6	-	TRBV7-2	CASSLGEGLGRSPLHF	TGTGCCAGCAGCTTAGGGGAGGGGTTAGGGCGATCACCCCTCCACTTT
-	TRBJ2-7	-	TRBV27	CASSSNRLIYEQYF	TGTGCCAGCAGTTCTAACAGGTTAATCTACGAGCAGTACTTC
-	TRBJ1-2	TRBD1	TRBV18	CASSPGTGANYGYTF	TGTGCCAGCTCACCGGGGACAGGGGCTAACTATGGCTACACCTTC
-	TRBJ1-1	TRBD1	TRBV19	CATMGFRGPGEAFF	TGTGCCACCATGGGGTTTAGGGGGCCTGGAGAAGCTTTCTTT
-	TRBJ1-6	TRBD1	TRBV28	CASSRTGSGAPLHF	TGTGCCAGCAGTCGGACAGGGAGTGGGGCACCCCTCCACTTT
-	TRBJ2-7	TRBD2	TRBV6-5	CASQSTSRTYEQYF	TGTGCCAGCCAGTCGACTAGCAGGACCTACGAGCAGTACTTC
-	TRBJ2-2	-	TRBV5-1	CASSIQGPGELFF	TGCGCCAGCAGCATACAGGGTCCCGGGGAGCTGTTTTTT
once	TRBJ2-7	TRBD1	TRBV28	CASSLDRIGQGTYEQYF	TGTGCCAGCAGTTTAGATCGAATAGGACAGGGCACCTACGAGCAGTACTTC
-	TRBJ1-4	TRBD1	TRBV27	CASSRMTGANEKLFF	TGTGCCAGCAGTCGAATGACAGGGGCAAATGAAAAACTGTTTTTT
-	TRBJ1-2	TRBD1	TRBV10-3	CAISKDRGEYGYTF	TGTGCCATCAGTAAAGACAGGGGTGAATATGGCTACACCTTC
-	TRBJ2-1	TRBD2	TRBV9	CASSVEFSSAGVHNEQFF	TGTGCCAGCAGCGTAGAGTTCTCCTCCGCGGGGGTCCACAATGAGCAGTTCTTC
-	TRBJ1-3	-	TRBV28	CASSPPRRPSSGNTIYF	TGTGCCAGCAGTCCTCCGAGGAGACCGAGCTCTGGAAACACCATATATTTT
-	TRBJ2-1	TRBD2	TRBV5-1	CASSVVAGAYNEQFF	TGCGCCAGCAGCGTAGTAGCGGGCGCCTACAATGAGCAGTTCTTC
-	TRBJ1-1	TRBD1	TRBV11-2	CASRTGVEAFF	TGTGCCAGCAGAACAGGGGTTGAAGCTTTCTTT
-	TRBJ1-1	-	TRBV3-1/TRBV3-2	CASSRVGANTEAFF	TGTGCCAGCAGCCGAGTAGGGGCGAACACTGAAGCTTTCTTT
-	TRBJ2-5	TRBD2	TRBV14	CASSQGLAGILLQETQYF	TGTGCCAGCAGCCAAGGACTAGCGGGGATCCTCTTACAAGAGACCCAGTACTTC
-	TRBJ2-1	-	TRBV12-3/TRBV12-4	CASRAGTLGEQFF	TGTGCCAGCAGGGCCGGGACACTGGGGGAGCAGTTCTTC
-	TRBJ1-2	-	TRBV10-3	CAIRDPGTSNYGYTF	TGTGCCATCAGGGACCCCGGGACTTCTAACTATGGCTACACCTTC
-	TRBJ2-2	TRBD2	TRBV19	CASSIFGGGTGELFF	TGTGCCAGTAGTATATTTGGCGGGGGTACCGGGGAGCTGTTTTTT
-	TRBJ2-2	TRBD1	TRBV12-5	CASGQNRGAGIGELFF	TGTGCTAGTGGGCAGAACAGGGGCGCAGGGATCGGGGAGCTGTTTTTT
-	TRBJ1-5	TRBD1	TRBV6-5	CASTWTGAYQPQHF	TGTGCCAGCACTTGGACAGGCGCGTATCAGCCCCAGCATTTT
-	TRBJ2-1	TRBD2	TRBV28	CASSLDTSGAIREQFF	TGTGCCAGCAGTTTAGACACTAGCGGTGCTATTCGGGAGCAGTTCTTC
-	TRBJ2-2	-	TRBV19	CASSIDSGTGELFF	TGTGCCAGTAGTATAGATAGCGGTACCGGGGAGCTGTTTTTT
few	TRBJ1-1	TRBD1	TRBV5-4	CASSSYRGRAGMLLEAFF	TGTGCCAGCAGCTCCTACAGGGGGCGGGCGGGTATGTTACTCGAAGCTTTCTTT
-	TRBJ2-7	TRBD2	TRBV28	CASSLSNREGEQYF	TGTGCCAGCAGTTTATCTAATAGGGAGGGCGAGCAGTACTTC
-	TRBJ1-2	-	TRBV9	CASSGQSYGYTF	TGTGCCAGCAGCGGACAGTCCTATGGCTACACCTTC
-	TRBJ1-2	TRBD1	TRBV16	CASSLTGDGYTF	TGTGCCAGCAGCCTGACAGGGGATGGCTACACCTTC
-	TRBJ1-2	-	TRBV5-1	CASRPDGSYGYTF	TGCGCCAGCAGGCCGGACGGGAGCTATGGCTACACCTTC
-	TRBJ2-2	-	TRBV5-1	CASSSREGENTGELFF	TGCGCCAGCAGCTCCCGCGAGGGGGAGAACACCGGGGAGCTGTTTTTT
-	TRBJ1-2	-	TRBV29-1	CSVGDKPSMGYTF	TGCAGCGTTGGGGACAAACCCTCTATGGGCTACACCTTC
-	TRBJ1-5	-	TRBV5-1	CASSLAGERQPQHF	TGCGCCAGCAGCTTGGCCGGGGAGAGACAGCCCCAGCATTTT
few	TRBJ1-1	-	TRBV11-2	CASTNSGGTEAFF	TGTGCCAGCACCAACTCGGGGGGCACTGAAGCTTTCTTT
once	TRBJ2-1	TRBD1	TRBV28	CASSRATGGGRNEQFF	TGTGCCAGCTCGCGGGCGACAGGGGGCGGCCGCAATGAGCAGTTCTTC
-	TRBJ1-2	-	TRBV28	CASIADRFYGYTF	TGTGCCAGCATCGCGGACAGATTCTATGGCTACACCTTC